The sequence of this TCR beta chain was determined in a study of blood T cells in healthy people across ages. The second PCR ran roughly 6 to 11 cycles with a sample-barcoded 5' primer and J-beta primers. TCRdb fed the 5' RACE reads into MiXCR, producing one record per CDR3 protein. The sample has 1.4 million or so distinct CDR3 sequences, about 45% seen once; the top ten hold under 5%. Sequenced: blood. The origin of this receptor is a woman aged 18 to 35 in good health.

Here the CDR3 DNA reads TGTGCCAGCAGTTTCCAACGGGACAGGGGCCACGAGCAGTACTTC. Residues: CASSFQRDRGHEQYF. This chain uses TRBV27 with TRBJ2-5, with TRBD1 matching over 10 bases. TRBJ2-7 explains the end of the DNA better; the J call may be wrong. The CDR3 spans 15 residues. Germline CDR1 and CDR2: MNHEY and SMNVEV (reference sequence).